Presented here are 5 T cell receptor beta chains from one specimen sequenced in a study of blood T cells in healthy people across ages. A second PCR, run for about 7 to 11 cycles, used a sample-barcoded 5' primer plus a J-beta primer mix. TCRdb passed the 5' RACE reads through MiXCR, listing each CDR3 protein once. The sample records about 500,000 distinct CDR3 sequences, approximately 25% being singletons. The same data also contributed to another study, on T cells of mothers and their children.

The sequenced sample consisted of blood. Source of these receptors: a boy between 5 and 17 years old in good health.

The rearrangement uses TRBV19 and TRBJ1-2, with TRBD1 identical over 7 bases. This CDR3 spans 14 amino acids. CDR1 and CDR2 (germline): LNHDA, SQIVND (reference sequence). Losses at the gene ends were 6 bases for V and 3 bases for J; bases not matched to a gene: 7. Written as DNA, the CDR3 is TGTGCCAGTAGCCCGGGACAGACCTACTATGGCTACACCTTC. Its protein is CASSPGQTYYGYTF.

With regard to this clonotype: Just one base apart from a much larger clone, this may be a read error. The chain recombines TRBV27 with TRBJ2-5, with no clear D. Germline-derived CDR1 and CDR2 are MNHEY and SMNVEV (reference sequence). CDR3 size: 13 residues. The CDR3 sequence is CANSFTYQETQYF. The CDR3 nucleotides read TGTGCCAACAGTTTTACCTACCAAGAGACCCAGTACTTC.

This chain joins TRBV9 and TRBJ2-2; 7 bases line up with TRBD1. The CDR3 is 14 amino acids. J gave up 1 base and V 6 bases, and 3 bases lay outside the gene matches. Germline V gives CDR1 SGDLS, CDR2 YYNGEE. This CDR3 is CASNRGENTGELFF. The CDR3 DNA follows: TGTGCCAGCAACAGGGGCGAGAACACCGGGGAGCTGTTTTTT.

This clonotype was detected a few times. This CDR3 reads CASSSWTTTYEQYF. The CDR3, as DNA: TGTGCCAGCAGTTCCTGGACTACCACCTACGAGCAGTACTTC. The V gene is TRBV6-2 or TRBV6-3, the J gene TRBJ2-7, with D possibly being TRBD2 (6 bases). V lost 4 bases and J 2 bases, leaving 12 bases between the germline ends. The CDR3 is 14 amino acids. Germline V gives CDR1 MNHEY, CDR2 SVGEGT.

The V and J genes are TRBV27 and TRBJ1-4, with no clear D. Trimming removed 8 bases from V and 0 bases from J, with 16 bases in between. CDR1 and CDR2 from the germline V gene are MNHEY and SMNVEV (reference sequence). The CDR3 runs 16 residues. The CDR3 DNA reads TGTGCCAGCTCCATTAATACCCCTGCAACTAATGAAAAACTGTTTTTT. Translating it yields CASSINTPATNEKLFF.